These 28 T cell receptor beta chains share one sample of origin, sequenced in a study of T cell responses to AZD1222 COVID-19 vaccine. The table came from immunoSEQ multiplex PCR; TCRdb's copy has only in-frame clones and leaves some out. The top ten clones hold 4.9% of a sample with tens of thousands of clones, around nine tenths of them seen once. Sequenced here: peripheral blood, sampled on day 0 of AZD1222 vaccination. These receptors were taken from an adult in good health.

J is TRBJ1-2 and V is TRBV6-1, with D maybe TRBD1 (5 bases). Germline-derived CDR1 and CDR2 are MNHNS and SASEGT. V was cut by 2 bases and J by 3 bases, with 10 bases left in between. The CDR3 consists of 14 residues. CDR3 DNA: TGTGCCAGCAGTGAAAGCATGGGGGACTATGGCTACACCTTC. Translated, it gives CASSESMGDYGYTF.

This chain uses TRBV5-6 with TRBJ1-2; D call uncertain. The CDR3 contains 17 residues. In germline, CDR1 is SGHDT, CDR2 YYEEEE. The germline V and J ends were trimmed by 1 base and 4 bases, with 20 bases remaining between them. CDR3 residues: CASSLRVTGAGPYGYTF. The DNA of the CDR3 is TGTGCCAGCAGCTTGCGGGTGACGGGCGCGGGTCCCTATGGCTACACCTTC.

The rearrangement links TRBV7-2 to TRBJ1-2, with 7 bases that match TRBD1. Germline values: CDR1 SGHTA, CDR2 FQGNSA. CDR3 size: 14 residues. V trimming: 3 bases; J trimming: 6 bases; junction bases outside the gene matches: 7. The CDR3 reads CASSFRTGPHGYTF. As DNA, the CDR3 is TGTGCCAGCAGCTTCCGGACAGGCCCCCATGGCTACACCTTC. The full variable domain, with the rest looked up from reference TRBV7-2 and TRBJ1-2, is GAGVSQSPSNKVTEKGKDVELRCDPISGHTALYWYRQSLGQGLEFLIYFQGNSAPDKSGLPSDRFSAERTGGSVSTLTIQRTQQEDSAVYLCASSFRTGPHGYTFGSGTRLTVV.

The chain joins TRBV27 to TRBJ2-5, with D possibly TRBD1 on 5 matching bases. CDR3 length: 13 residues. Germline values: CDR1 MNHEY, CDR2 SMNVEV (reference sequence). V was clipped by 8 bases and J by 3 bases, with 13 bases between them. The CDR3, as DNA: TGTGCCAGCCGCTCAGAAGGGGAAGAGACCCAGTACTTC. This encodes CASRSEGEETQYF.

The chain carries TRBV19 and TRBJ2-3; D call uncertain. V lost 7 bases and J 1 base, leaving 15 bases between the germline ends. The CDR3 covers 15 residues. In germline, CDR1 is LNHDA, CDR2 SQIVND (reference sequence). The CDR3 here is CASTRTESGTDTQYF. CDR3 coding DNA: TGTGCCAGTACAAGGACCGAATCGGGCACAGATACGCAGTATTTT.

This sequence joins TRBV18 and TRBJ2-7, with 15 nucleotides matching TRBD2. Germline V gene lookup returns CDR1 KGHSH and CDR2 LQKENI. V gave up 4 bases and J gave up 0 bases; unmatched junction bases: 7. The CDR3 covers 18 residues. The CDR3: CASSRTSGGALSSYEQYF. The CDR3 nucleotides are TGTGCCAGCTCACGGACTAGCGGGGGGGCGTTGTCCTCCTACGAGCAGTACTTC.

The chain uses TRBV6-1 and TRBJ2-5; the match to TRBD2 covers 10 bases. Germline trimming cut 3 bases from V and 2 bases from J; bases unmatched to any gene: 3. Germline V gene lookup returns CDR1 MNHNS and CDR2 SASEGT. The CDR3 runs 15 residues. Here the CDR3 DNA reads TGTGCCAGCAGTGAGCATAGCGGGGGGCAAGAGACCCAGTACTTC. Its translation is CASSEHSGGQETQYF.

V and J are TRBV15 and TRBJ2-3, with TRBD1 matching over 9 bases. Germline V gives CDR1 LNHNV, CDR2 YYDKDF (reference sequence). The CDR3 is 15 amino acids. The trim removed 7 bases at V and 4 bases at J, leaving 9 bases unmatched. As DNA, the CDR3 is TGTGCCACCACACCCGGGACAGGGAGGGCAGATACGCAGTATTTT. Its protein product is CATTPGTGRADTQYF.

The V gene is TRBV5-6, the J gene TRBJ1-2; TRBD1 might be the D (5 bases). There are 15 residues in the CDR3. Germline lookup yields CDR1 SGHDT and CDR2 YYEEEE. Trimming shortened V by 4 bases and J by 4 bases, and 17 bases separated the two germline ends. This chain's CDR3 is CASSPPGRVLYGYTF. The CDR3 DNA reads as TGTGCCAGCAGCCCACCAGGGAGGGTCCTCTATGGCTACACCTTC.

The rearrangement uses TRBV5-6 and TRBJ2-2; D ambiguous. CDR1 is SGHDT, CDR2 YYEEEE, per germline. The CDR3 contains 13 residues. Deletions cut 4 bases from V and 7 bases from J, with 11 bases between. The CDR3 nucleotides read TGTGCCAGCAGCCGCGGAAGGGTCGGGGAGCTGTTTTTT. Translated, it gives CASSRGRVGELFF.

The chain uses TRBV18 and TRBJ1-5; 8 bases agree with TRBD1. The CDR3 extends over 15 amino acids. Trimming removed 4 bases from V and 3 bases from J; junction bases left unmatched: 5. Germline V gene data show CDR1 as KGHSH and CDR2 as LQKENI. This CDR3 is CASSLSTGANQPQHF. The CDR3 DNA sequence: TGTGCCAGCTCACTGTCGACAGGGGCCAATCAGCCCCAGCATTTT.

In DNA form, the CDR3 reads TGTGCCAGCAGTTACTCGTGGCAGGGGAACACTGAAGCTTTCTTT. Its protein is CASSYSWQGNTEAFF. The genes are TRBV6-5 and TRBJ1-1; tentative D call: TRBD1 (5 bases). V dropped 0 bases and J dropped 1 base, with 9 bases sitting between them. The CDR3 consists of 15 residues. Germline assignment: CDR1 MNHEY and CDR2 SVGAGI.

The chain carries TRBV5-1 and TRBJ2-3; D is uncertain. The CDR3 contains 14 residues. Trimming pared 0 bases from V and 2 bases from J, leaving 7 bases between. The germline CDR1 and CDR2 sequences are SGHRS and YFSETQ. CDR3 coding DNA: TGCGCCAGCAGCTTGGGGGAATCCACAGATACGCAGTATTTT. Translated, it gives CASSLGESTDTQYF.

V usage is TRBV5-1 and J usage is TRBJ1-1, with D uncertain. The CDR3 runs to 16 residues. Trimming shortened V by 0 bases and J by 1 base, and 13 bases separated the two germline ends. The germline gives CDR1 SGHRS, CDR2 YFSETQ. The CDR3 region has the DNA TGCGCCAGCAGCTTGGGACCGGTGGGATCGAACACTGAAGCTTTCTTT. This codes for CASSLGPVGSNTEAFF.

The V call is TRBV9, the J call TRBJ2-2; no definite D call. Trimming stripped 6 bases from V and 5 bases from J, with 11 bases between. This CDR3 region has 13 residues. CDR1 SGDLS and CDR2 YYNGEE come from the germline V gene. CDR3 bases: TGTGCCAGCACCCGACTGGGAACCGGGGAGCTGTTTTTT. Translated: CASTRLGTGELFF.

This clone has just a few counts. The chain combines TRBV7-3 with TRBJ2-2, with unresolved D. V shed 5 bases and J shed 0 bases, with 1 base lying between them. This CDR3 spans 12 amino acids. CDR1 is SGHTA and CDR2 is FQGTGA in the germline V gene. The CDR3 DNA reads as TGTGCCAGCAGCCCGAACACCGGGGAGCTGTTTTTT. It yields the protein CASSPNTGELFF.

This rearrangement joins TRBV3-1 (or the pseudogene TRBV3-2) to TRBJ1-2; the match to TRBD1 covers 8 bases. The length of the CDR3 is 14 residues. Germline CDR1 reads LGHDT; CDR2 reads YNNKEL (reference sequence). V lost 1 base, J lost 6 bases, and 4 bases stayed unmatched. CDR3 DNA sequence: TGTGCCAGCAGCCAAGCGAGGACAGGGCATGGCTACACCTTC. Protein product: CASSQARTGHGYTF.

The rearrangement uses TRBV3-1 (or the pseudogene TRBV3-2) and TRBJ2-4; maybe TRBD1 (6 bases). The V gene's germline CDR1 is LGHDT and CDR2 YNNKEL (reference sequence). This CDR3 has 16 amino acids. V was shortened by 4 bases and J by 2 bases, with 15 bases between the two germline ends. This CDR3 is CASSRNQGSPKNIQYF. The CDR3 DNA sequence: TGTGCCAGCAGCCGAAACCAGGGGTCACCCAAAAACATTCAGTACTTC.

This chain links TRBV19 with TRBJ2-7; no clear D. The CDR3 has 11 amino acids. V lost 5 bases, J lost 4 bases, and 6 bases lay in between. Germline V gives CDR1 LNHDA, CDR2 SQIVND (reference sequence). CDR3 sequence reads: CASSPRYEQYF. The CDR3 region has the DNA TGTGCCAGTAGTCCCAGGTACGAGCAGTACTTC.

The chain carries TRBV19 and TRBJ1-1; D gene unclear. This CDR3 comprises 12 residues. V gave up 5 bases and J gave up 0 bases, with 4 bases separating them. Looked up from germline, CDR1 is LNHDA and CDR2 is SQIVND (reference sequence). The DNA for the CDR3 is TGTGCCAGTAGTTGGATGAACACTGAAGCTTTCTTT. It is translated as CASSWMNTEAFF.

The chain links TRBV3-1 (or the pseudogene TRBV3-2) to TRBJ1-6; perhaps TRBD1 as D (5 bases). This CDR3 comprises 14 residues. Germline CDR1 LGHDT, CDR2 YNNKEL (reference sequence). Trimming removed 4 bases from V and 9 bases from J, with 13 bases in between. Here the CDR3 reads CASSPQGIGSPLHF. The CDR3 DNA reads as TGTGCCAGCAGCCCCCAGGGTATTGGTTCACCCCTCCACTTT.

CDR3 protein: CASSFRGDTYEQYF. Written as DNA, the CDR3 is TGTGCCAGCAGTTTTAGGGGTGATACCTACGAGCAGTACTTC. The genes are TRBV6-6 and TRBJ2-7, with D perhaps TRBD1 (5 bases). Germline values: CDR1 MNHNY, CDR2 SVGAGI (reference sequence). The CDR3 covers 14 residues. V was pared by 4 bases and J by 2 bases, with 12 bases between.

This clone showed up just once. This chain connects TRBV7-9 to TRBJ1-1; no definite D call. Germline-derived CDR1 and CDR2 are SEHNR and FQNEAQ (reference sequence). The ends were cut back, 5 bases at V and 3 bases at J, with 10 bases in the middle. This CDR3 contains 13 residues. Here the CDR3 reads CASSLFGDTEAFF. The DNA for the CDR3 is TGTGCCAGCAGCCTATTCGGGGACACTGAAGCTTTCTTT.

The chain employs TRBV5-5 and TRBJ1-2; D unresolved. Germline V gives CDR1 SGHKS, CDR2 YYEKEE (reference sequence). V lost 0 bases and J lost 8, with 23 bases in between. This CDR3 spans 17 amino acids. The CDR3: CASSLAYLEGQPSGYTF. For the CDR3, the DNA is TGTGCCAGCAGCTTGGCCTACCTTGAGGGCCAACCCAGCGGCTACACCTTC.

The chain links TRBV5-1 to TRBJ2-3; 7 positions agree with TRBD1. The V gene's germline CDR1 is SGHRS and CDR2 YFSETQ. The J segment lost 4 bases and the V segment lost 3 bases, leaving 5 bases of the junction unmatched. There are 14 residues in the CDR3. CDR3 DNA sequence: TGCGCCAGCAGCTCAGGGGGTTTGGCAGATACGCAGTATTTT. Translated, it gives CASSSGGLADTQYF.

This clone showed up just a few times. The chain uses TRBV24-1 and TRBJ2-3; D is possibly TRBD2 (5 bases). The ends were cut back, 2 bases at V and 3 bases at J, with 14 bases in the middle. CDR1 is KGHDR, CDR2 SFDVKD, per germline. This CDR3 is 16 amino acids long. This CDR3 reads CATSDWGEGGTDTQYF. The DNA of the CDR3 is TGTGCCACCAGTGATTGGGGAGAGGGTGGTACAGATACGCAGTATTTT.

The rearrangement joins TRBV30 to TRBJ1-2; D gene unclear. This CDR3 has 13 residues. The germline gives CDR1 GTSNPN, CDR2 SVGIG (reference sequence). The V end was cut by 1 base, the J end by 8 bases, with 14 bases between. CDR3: CAWSGVGQRGYTF. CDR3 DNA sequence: TGTGCCTGGAGTGGGGTAGGGCAACGGGGCTACACCTTC.

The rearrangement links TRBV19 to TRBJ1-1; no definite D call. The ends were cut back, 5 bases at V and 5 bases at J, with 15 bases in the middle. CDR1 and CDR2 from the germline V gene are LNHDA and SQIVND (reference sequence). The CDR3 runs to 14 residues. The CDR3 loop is CASSSYLEGTEAFF. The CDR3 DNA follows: TGTGCCAGTAGTTCCTACCTGGAAGGGACTGAAGCTTTCTTT.